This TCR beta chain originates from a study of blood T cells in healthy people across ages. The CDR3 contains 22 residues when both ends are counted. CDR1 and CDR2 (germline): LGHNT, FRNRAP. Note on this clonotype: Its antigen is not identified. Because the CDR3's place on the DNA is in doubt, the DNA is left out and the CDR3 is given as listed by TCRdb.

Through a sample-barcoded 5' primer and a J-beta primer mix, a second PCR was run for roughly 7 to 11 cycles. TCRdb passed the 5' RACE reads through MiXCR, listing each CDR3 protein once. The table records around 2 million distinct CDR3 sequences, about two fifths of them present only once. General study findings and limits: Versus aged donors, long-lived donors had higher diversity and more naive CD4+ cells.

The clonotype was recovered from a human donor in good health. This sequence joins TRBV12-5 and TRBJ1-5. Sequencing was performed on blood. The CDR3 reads CASGPGLANEQFFGPGNQPQHF.